A selection of T cell receptor beta chains follows, all from one sample in a study of early T cells in non-severe SARS-CoV-2 infection. TCRdb re-derived calls from the 5' RACE reads in MiXCR, one entry per CDR3 protein. Among 20,000 to 30,000 distinct CDR3 sequences listed, about 4.4% were seen once. Sequencing was performed on whole blood. Every receptor here comes from an adult who was a healthcare worker with PCR-confirmed SARS-CoV-2 infection or an uninfected control (not recorded which). CDR3s include the opening cysteine and the closing phenylalanine or tryptophan. Each record gives: J gene, V gene, CDR3 protein.

>TRBJ2-4|TRBV5-4
CASSSRRGLDKNIQYF
>TRBJ1-2|TRBV2
CASSEVIQGPYGYTF
>TRBJ2-5|TRBV5-1
CASRGGSQETQYF
>TRBJ2-3|TRBV20-1
CSARDPGLAGEADTQYF
>TRBJ2-5|TRBV2
CASRTTGETQYF
>TRBJ2-1|TRBV5-1
CASSLGRAGLNEQFF
>TRBJ1-6|TRBV7-9
CASSFTGMGNSPLHF
>TRBJ2-6|TRBV6-5
CASSYKARGRSGANVLTF
>TRBJ1-2|TRBV6-5
CASSSGQYHGYTF
>TRBJ2-7|TRBV28
CASSLPDGLYEQYF
>TRBJ2-7|TRBV12-3/TRBV12-4
CASSFASGVEQYF
>TRBJ1-3|TRBV25-1
CASSQDGGKNTIYF
>TRBJ2-3|TRBV15
CATSSALGATDTQYF
>TRBJ1-2|TRBV7-9
CASSRTDYGYTF
>TRBJ2-5|TRBV7-9
CASSLESLVGTQYF
>TRBJ2-7|TRBV7-2
CASSPRTSGSYEQYF
>TRBJ2-7|TRBV18
CASSPGQGPYEQYF
>TRBJ2-1|TRBV29-1
CSVLSGSSYNEQFF
>TRBJ2-7|TRBV6-6
CASSYSGGLDTYEQYF
>TRBJ2-2|TRBV19
CASIISHGVGGELFF
>TRBJ1-1|TRBV29-1
CSVGRNTEAFF
>TRBJ2-1|TRBV20-1
CSARDPGKAYNEQFF
>TRBJ1-2|TRBV4-2
CASSQDPGQNGYTF
>TRBJ2-7|TRBV20-1
CSQDSGAYEQYF
>TRBJ2-5|TRBV20-1
CSAPTSGGETQYF
>TRBJ2-5|TRBV18
CASSPSFLPGLGETQYF
>TRBJ2-3|TRBV2
CASSVGDSLDTQYF
>TRBJ2-5|TRBV20-1
CSARTQQETQYF
>TRBJ1-1|TRBV27
CASSLGGRVLMNTEAFF
>TRBJ2-2|TRBV3-1
CASSQAAGGTGELFF
>TRBJ1-5|TRBV28
CASSSLGANQPQHF
>TRBJ2-7|TRBV11-2
CASSLEGQGEQYF
>TRBJ2-1|TRBV12-3/TRBV12-4
CASSPAPSSYNEQFF
>TRBJ2-4|TRBV7-3
CASSLSDSLGIQYF
>TRBJ2-4|TRBV6-2/TRBV6-3
CASSLGQLAKNIQYF
>TRBJ2-1|TRBV12-3/TRBV12-4
CASSTRWTSDHNEQFF
>TRBJ1-6|TRBV18
CASSPAFRMDSPLHF
>TRBJ1-1|TRBV6-1
CASRSYEAFF
>TRBJ2-7|TRBV12-3/TRBV12-4
CASILAGVGEQYF
>TRBJ1-2|TRBV7-2
CASCPDTASGYGYTF
>TRBJ2-1|TRBV4-2
CASSQFGNNEQFF
>TRBJ2-1|TRBV2
CASSVGREVEQFF
>TRBJ2-1|TRBV30
CAWSSRTYNEQFF
>TRBJ2-7|TRBV28
CASSPGGLAYEQYF
>TRBJ2-5|TRBV19
CASSDRRETQYF
>TRBJ2-3|TRBV7-9
CASSSGLAGGMDTQYF
>TRBJ1-5|TRBV25-1
CASSQGGADNQPQHF
>TRBJ2-3|TRBV7-9
CASSSADTQYF
>TRBJ2-3|TRBV18
CASSPYLASTDTQYF
>TRBJ2-3|TRBV6-2/TRBV6-3
CASSYPSTQYF
>TRBJ2-5|TRBV12-3/TRBV12-4
CASSQGTGETQYF
>TRBJ2-5|TRBV28
CASSPWTNLETQYF